The 4 T cell receptor beta chains in this list originate from one sample, sequenced in a study of OX40 agonist ivuxolimab in advanced cancers. Measured with immunoSEQ multiplex PCR; TCRdb has only the in-frame clones, and not every one. The sample includes more than 100,000 clones, roughly nine tenths seen only once; the top ten take around 0.55%. The source was CD4+ or CD8+ T cells sorted from blood, collected in a trial of the OX40 agonist ivuxolimab. All receptors come from an adult with an advanced solid tumor such as melanoma, head and neck, liver or kidney cancer.

This clone was seen a single time. J is TRBJ2-3 and V is TRBV29-1; weak D call: TRBD2 (6 bases). V was shortened by 5 bases and J by 4 bases, with 13 bases between the two germline ends. The CDR3 contains 13 residues. Germline V gene lookup returns CDR1 SQVTM and CDR2 ANQGSEA. The CDR3 sequence: CSVLAMGPDTQYF. CDR3 nucleotides: TGCAGCGTTCTAGCGATGGGGCCAGATACGCAGTATTTT.

The V and J genes are TRBV5-6 and TRBJ2-1; TRBD1 might be the D (8 bases). Germline V lookup: CDR1 SGHDT, CDR2 YYEEEE. V gave up 4 bases and J gave up 4 bases, with 15 bases separating them. The CDR3 has 15 amino acids. The CDR3 is CASSRLQGGYNEQFF. CDR3 in DNA: TGTGCCAGCAGCAGACTACAGGGGGGGTACAATGAGCAGTTCTTC.

The chain uses TRBV28 and TRBJ2-5; 7 nucleotides line up with TRBD2. The germline CDR1 and CDR2 sequences are MDHEN and SYDVKM. This CDR3 is 13 amino acids long. J was trimmed by 2 bases and V by 10 bases; bases with no gene match: 7. CDR3 DNA sequence: TGTGCCACCTCGGGCGGGGGACAAGAGACCCAGTACTTC. Its protein product is CATSGGGQETQYF. The variable domain in full, with the rest retrieved from reference TRBV28 and TRBJ2-5, is DVKVTQSSRYLVKRTGEKVFLECVQDMDHENMFWYRQDPGLGLRLIYFSYDVKMKEKGDIPEGYSVSREKKERFSLILESASTNQTSMYLCATSGGGQETQYFGPGTRLLVL.

V and J are TRBV20-1 and TRBJ1-4, with unresolved D. The length of the CDR3 is 11 residues. Between the trimmed V and J ends, which lost 6 bases and 8 bases, there was a span of 10 bases. CDR1 is DFQATT and CDR2 is SNEGSKA in the germline V gene (reference sequence). CDR3 sequence: CSAAGIEKLFF. The CDR3, as DNA: TGCAGTGCGGCGGGGATAGAAAAACTGTTTTTT.